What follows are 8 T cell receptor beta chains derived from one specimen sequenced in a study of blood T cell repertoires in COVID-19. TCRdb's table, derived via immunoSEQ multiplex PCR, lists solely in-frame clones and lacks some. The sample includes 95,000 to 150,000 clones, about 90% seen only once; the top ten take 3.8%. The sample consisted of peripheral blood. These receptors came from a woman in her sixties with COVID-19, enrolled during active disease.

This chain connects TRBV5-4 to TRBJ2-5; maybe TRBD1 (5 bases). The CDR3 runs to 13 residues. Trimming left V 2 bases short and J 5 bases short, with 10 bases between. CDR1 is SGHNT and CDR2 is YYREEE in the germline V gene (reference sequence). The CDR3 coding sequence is TGTGCCAGCAGCTTCCTGGGGCGTGAGACCCAGTACTTC. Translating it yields CASSFLGRETQYF.

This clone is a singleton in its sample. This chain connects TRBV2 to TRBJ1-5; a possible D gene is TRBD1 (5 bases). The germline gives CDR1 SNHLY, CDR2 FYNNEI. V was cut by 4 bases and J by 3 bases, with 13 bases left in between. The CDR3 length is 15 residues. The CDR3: CASSGDGGFNQPQHF. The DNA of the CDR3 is TGTGCCAGCAGTGGGGACGGGGGGTTCAATCAGCCCCAGCATTTT.

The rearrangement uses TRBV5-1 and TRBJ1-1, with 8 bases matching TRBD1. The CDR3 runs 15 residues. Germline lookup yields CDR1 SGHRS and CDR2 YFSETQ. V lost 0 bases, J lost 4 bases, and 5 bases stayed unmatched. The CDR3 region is CASSLGTGFGTEAFF. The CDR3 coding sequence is TGCGCCAGCAGCTTGGGGACAGGGTTTGGCACTGAAGCTTTCTTT. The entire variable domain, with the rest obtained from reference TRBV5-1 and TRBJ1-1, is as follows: KAGVTQTPRYLIKTRGQQVTLSCSPISGHRSVSWYQQTPGQGLQFLFEYFSETQRNKGNFPGRFSGRQFSNSRSEMNVSTLELGDSALYLCASSLGTGFGTEAFFGQGTRLTVV.

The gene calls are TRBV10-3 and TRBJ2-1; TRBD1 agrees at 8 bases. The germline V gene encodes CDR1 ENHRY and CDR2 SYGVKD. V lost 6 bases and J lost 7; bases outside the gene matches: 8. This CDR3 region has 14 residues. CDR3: CAIRQGELGNEQFF. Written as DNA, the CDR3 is TGTGCCATCAGACAGGGGGAGCTCGGGAATGAGCAGTTCTTC.

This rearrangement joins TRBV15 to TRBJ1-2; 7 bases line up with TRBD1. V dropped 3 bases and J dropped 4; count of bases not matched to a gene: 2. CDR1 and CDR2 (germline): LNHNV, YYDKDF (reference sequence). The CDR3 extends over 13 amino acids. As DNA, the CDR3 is TGTGCCACCAGCAGGGGACAGACCTATGGCTACACCTTC. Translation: CATSRGQTYGYTF.

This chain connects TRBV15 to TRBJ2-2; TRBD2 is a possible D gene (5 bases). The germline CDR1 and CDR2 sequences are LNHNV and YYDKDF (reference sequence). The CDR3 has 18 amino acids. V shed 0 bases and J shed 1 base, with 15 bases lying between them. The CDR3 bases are TGTGCCACCAGCAGAGATGGTCTCGGACTCAGGAACACCGGGGAGCTGTTTTTT. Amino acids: CATSRDGLGLRNTGELFF.

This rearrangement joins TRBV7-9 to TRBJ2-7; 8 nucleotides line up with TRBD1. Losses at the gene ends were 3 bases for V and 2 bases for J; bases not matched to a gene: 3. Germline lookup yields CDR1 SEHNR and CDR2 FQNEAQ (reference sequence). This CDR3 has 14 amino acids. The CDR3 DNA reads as TGTGCCAGCAGCTTCCGGACAGGGCCCTACGAGCAGTACTTC. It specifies CASSFRTGPYEQYF.

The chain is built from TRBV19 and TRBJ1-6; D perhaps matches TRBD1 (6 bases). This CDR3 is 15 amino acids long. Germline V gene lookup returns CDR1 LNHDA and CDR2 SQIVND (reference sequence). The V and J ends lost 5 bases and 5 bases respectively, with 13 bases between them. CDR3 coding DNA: TGTGCCAGTAGTTTTGGGGGCAGGAATAATTCACCCCTCCACTTT. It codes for CASSFGGRNNSPLHF.